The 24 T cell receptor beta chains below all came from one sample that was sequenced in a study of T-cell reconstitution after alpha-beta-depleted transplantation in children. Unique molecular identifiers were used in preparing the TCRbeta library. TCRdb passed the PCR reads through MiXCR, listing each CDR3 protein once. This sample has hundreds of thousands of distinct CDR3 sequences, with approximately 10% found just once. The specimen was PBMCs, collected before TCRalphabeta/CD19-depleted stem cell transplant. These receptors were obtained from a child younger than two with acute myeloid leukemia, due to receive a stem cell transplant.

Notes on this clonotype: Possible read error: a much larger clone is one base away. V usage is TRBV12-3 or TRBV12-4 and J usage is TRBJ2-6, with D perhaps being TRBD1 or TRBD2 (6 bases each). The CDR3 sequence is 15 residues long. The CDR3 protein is CASSLQGTGVNVLTF. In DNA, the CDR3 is TGTGCCAGCAGTTTACAGGGGACTGGGGTCAACGTCCTGACTTTC.

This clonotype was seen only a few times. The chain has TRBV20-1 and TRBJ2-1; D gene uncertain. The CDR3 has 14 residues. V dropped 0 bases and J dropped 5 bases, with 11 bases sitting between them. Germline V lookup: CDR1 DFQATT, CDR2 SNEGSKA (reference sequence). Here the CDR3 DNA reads TGCAGTGCTAGAGAATGGCGACCAGACAATGAGCAGTTCTTC. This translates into CSAREWRPDNEQFF.

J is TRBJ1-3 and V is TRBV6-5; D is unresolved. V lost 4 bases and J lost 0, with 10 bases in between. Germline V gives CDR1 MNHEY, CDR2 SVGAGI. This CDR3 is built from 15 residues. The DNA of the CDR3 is TGTGCCAGCAGTTTCGAGCGGAGCTCTGGAAACACCATATATTTT. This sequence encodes CASSFERSSGNTIYF.

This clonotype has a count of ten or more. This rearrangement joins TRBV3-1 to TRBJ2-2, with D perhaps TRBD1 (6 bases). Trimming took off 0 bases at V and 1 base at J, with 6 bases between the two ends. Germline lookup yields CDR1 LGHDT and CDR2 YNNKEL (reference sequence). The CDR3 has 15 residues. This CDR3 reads CASSQEDRNTGELFF. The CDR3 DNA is TGTGCCAGCAGCCAAGAGGACAGGAACACCGGGGAGCTGTTTTTT. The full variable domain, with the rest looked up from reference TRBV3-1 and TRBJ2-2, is DTAVSQTPKYLVTQMGNDKSIKCEQNLGHDTMYWYKQDSKKFLKIMFSYNNKELIINETVPNRFSPKSPDKAHLNLHINSLELGDSAVYFCASSQEDRNTGELFFGEGSRLTVL.

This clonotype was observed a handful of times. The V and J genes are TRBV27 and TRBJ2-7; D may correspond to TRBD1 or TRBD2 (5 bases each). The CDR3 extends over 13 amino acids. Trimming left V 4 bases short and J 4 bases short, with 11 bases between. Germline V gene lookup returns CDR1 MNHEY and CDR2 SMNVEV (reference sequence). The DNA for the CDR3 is TGTGCCAGCAGTTGGGACCACCTGTACGAGCAGTACTTC. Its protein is CASSWDHLYEQYF.

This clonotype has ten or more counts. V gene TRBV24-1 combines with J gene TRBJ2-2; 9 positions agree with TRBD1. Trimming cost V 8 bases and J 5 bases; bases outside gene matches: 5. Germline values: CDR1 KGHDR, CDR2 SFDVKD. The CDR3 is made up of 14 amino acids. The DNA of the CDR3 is TGTGCCACCAAACCGGGACAGGGAACCGGGGAGCTGTTTTTT. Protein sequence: CATKPGQGTGELFF.

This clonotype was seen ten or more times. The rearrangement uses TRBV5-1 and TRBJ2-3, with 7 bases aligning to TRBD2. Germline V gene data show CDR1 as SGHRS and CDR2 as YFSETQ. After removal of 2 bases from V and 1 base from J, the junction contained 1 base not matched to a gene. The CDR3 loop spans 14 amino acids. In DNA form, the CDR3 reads TGCGCCAGCAGCTTCACTAGCGGCACAGATACGCAGTATTTT. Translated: CASSFTSGTDTQYF.

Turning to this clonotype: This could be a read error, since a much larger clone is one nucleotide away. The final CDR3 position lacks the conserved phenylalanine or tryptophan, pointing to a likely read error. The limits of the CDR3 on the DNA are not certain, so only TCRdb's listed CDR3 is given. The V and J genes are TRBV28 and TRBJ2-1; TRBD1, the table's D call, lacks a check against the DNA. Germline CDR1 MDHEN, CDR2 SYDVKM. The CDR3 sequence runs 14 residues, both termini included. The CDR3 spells CASSLGTGGVRGFL.

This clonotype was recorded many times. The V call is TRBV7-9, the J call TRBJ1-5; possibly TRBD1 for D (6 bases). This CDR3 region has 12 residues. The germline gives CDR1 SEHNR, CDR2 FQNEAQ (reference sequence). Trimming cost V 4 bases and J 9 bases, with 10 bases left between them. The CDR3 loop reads CASSYQGGPQHF. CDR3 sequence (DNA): TGTGCCAGCAGCTACCAAGGGGGGCCCCAGCATTTT.

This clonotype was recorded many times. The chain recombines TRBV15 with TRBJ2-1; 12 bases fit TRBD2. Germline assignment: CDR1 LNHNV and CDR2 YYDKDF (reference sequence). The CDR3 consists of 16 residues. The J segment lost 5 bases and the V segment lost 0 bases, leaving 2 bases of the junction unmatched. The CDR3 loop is CATSRDGLAGNNEQFF. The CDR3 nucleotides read TGTGCCACCAGCAGAGATGGACTAGCGGGGAACAATGAGCAGTTCTTC.

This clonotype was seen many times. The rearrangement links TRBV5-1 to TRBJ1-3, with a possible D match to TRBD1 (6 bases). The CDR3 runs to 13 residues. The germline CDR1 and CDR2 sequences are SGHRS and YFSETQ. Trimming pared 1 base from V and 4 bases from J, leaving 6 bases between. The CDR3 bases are TGCGCCAGCAGCTTGACAGGGGGAAACACCATATATTTT. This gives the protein CASSLTGGNTIYF. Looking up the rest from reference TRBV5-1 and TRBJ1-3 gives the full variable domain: KAGVTQTPRYLIKTRGQQVTLSCSPISGHRSVSWYQQTPGQGLQFLFEYFSETQRNKGNFPGRFSGRQFSNSRSEMNVSTLELGDSALYLCASSLTGGNTIYFGEGSWLTVV.

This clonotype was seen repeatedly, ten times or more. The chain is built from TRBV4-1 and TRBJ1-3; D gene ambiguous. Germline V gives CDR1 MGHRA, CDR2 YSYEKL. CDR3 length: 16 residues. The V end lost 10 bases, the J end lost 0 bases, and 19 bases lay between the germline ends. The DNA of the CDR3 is TGCGCCAAGCGCGGGGTCCCCCTACGCTCTGGAAACACCATATATTTT. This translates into CAKRGVPLRSGNTIYF.

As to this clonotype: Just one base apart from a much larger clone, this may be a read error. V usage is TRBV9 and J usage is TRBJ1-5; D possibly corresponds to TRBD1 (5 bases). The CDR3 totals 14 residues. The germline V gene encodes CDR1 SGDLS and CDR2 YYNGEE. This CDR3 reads CASSVGAPGGPQLF. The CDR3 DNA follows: TGTGCCAGCAGCGTAGGGGCGCCCGGGGGTCCCCAGCTTTTT.

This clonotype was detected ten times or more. The CDR3 protein is CASSEGQGVGTQYF. The DNA for the CDR3 is TGTGCCAGCAGTGAAGGACAGGGGGTAGGAACGCAGTATTTT. V usage is TRBV6-1 and J usage is TRBJ2-3; TRBD1 matches at 9 bases. Germline CDR1 is MNHNS and CDR2 is SASEGT. CDR3 length: 14 residues. With V trimmed by 1 base and J by 9 bases, 5 bases remained unmatched.

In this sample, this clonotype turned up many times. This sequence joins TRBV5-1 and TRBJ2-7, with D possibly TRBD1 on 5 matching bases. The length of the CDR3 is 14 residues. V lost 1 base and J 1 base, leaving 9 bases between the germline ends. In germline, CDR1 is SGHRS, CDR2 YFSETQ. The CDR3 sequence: CASSLSQGSYEQYF. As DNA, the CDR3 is TGCGCCAGCAGCTTGTCTCAGGGTTCCTACGAGCAGTACTTC.

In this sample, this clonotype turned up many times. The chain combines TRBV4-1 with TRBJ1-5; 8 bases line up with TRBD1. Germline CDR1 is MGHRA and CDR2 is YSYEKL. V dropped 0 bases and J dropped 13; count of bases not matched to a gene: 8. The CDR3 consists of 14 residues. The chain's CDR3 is CASSQDFEDRAQHF. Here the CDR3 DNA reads TGCGCCAGCAGCCAAGATTTTGAGGACAGGGCACAGCATTTT.

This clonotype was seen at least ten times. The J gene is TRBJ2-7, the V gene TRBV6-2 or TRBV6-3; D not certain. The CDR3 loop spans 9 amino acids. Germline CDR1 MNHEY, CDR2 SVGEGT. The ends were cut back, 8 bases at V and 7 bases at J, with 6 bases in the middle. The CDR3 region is CASEEEQYF. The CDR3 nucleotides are TGTGCCAGCGAGGAAGAGCAGTACTTC.

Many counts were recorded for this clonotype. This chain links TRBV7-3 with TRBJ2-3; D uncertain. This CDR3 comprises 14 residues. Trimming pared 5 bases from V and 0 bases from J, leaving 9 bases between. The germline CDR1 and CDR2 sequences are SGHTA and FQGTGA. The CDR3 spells CASSIVGSTDTQYF. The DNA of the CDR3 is TGTGCCAGCAGCATAGTAGGAAGCACAGATACGCAGTATTTT.

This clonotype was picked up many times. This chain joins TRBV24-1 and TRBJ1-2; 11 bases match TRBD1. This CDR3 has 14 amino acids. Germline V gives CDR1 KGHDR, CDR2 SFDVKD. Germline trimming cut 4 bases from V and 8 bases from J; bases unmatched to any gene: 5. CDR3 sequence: CATSDGQGAKGYTF. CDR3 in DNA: TGTGCCACCAGTGACGGACAGGGGGCAAAGGGCTACACCTTC.

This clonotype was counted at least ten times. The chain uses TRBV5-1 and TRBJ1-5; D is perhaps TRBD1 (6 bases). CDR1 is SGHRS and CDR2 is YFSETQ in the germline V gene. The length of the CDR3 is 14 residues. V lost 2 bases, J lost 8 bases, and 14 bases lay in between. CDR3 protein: CASSFAGGVEPQHF. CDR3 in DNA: TGCGCCAGCAGCTTCGCTGGGGGCGTTGAGCCCCAGCATTTT.

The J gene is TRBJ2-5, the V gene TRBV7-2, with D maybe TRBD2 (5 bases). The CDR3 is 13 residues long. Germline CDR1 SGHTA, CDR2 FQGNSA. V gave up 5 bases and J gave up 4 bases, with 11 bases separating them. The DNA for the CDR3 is TGTGCCAGCAGCGGGAGTTACGTAGAGACCCAGTACTTC. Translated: CASSGSYVETQYF.

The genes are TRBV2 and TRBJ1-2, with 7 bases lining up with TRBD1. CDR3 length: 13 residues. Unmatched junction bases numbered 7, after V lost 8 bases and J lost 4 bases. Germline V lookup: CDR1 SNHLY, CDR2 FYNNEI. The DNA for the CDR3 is TGTGCCAGCTGGAGGGGACAGTTCTATGGCTACACCTTC. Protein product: CASWRGQFYGYTF.

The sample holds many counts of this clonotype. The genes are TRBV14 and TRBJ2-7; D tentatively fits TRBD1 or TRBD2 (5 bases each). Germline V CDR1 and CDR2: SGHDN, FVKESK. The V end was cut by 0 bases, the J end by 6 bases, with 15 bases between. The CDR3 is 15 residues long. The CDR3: CASSQDFRAGGEQYF. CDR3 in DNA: TGTGCCAGCAGCCAAGATTTTCGGGCTGGGGGCGAGCAGTACTTC.

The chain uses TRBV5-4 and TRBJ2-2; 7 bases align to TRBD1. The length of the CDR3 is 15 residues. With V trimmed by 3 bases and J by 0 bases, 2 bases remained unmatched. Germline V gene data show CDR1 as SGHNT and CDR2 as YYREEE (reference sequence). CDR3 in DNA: TGTGCCAGCAGCTCCGGACAGGCGAACACCGGGGAGCTGTTTTTT. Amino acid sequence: CASSSGQANTGELFF.